A single sample gave rise to the 8 T cell receptor beta chains below, sequenced in a study of T-cell reconstitution after alpha-beta-depleted transplantation in children. Unique molecular identifiers tagged the TCRbeta library. Via MiXCR, TCRdb re-called the PCR reads, giving one row per CDR3 protein. The table includes roughly 500,000 distinct CDR3 sequences, 10% to 13% detected once. This sample comprised PBMCs, obtained before TCRalphabeta/CD19-depleted stem cell transplant. These receptors originate from a child aged 2 to 15 with inherited bone marrow failure, due to receive a stem cell transplant.

This clonotype was counted at least ten times. The genes are TRBV28 and TRBJ2-3; D is unresolved. Germline values: CDR1 MDHEN, CDR2 SYDVKM. The CDR3 has 17 amino acids. The V end lost 3 bases, the J end lost 2 bases, and 18 bases lay between the germline ends. The CDR3, as DNA: TGTGCCAGCAGTTTCCGCCTGCCTCCCCAACCCACAGATACGCAGTATTTT. Translated: CASSFRLPPQPTDTQYF.

This clonotype was detected many times. DNA of the CDR3: TGTGCCAGCAGCCCCGACAGGGCCCTAGCCAAAAACATTCAGTACTTC. This codes for CASSPDRALAKNIQYF. The V gene is TRBV11-2, the J gene TRBJ2-4; TRBD1 matches 7 bases. The CDR3 sequence is 16 residues long. V gave up 5 bases and J gave up 0 bases; unmatched junction bases: 7. CDR1 SGHAT and CDR2 FQNNGV come from the germline V gene.

This clonotype was seen ten or more times. This sequence joins TRBV19 and TRBJ2-1, with D hard to call. Germline lookup yields CDR1 LNHDA and CDR2 SQIVND (reference sequence). Trimming pared 11 bases from V and 0 bases from J, leaving 5 bases between. CDR3 size: 11 residues. The CDR3 region is CAVSSYNEQFF. CDR3 bases: TGTGCCGTCAGCTCCTACAATGAGCAGTTCTTC.

The chain links TRBV4-3 to TRBJ1-2, with D tentatively TRBD1 (6 bases). The V end was cut by 1 base, the J end by 5 bases, with 29 bases between. From germline, CDR1 is LGHNA and CDR2 YSLEER. The length of the CDR3 is 20 residues. The CDR3 protein is CASSQVFGGRDMTATYGYTF. The CDR3 DNA is TGCGCCAGCAGCCAAGTGTTCGGGGGGCGGGATATGACTGCAACTTATGGCTACACCTTC.

This clonotype was seen more than once but under ten times. The chain is built from TRBV29-1 and TRBJ2-2; D is perhaps TRBD2 (6 bases). V was trimmed by 5 bases and J by 1 base, leaving 11 bases between them. This CDR3 comprises 14 residues. CDR1 is SQVTM, CDR2 ANQGSEA, per germline. The CDR3 nucleotides are TGCAGCGTTTTCGGGAGCAAGAACACCGGGGAGCTGTTTTTT. It yields the protein CSVFGSKNTGELFF.

V is TRBV11-2 and J is TRBJ2-2, with 10 bases matching TRBD2. Trimming took 5 bases from V and 6 from J; bases not matched to a gene: 6. The germline CDR1 and CDR2 sequences are SGHAT and FQNNGV. The CDR3 contains 15 residues. CDR3 bases: TGTGCCAGCAGCCGTCTAGCGGGAGTAGCCGGGGAGCTGTTTTTT. This translates into CASSRLAGVAGELFF.

Turning to this clonotype: The germline gene is not matched at one end of the junction; a read error may be the cause. CDR3 amino acids: CAWSGPQRSGQYDQFF. In nucleotides, the CDR3 is TGTGCCTGGAGTGGCCCCCAACGGAGTGGGCAATATGACCAGTTCTTC. This rearrangement joins TRBV30 to TRBJ2-1, with D hard to call. CDR1 is GTSNPN, CDR2 SVGIG, per germline (reference sequence). CDR3 length: 16 amino acids.

The sample holds many counts of this clonotype. The genes are TRBV7-2 and TRBJ2-7, with 10 bases matching TRBD1. V was clipped by 0 bases and J by 0 bases; unmatched bases: 5. The CDR3 consists of 17 residues. Germline CDR1 is SGHTA and CDR2 is FQGNSA. The DNA for the CDR3 is TGTGCCAGCAGCTTAGCCACTCGGACAGGGGGCTCCTACGAGCAGTACTTC. Protein product: CASSLATRTGGSYEQYF.